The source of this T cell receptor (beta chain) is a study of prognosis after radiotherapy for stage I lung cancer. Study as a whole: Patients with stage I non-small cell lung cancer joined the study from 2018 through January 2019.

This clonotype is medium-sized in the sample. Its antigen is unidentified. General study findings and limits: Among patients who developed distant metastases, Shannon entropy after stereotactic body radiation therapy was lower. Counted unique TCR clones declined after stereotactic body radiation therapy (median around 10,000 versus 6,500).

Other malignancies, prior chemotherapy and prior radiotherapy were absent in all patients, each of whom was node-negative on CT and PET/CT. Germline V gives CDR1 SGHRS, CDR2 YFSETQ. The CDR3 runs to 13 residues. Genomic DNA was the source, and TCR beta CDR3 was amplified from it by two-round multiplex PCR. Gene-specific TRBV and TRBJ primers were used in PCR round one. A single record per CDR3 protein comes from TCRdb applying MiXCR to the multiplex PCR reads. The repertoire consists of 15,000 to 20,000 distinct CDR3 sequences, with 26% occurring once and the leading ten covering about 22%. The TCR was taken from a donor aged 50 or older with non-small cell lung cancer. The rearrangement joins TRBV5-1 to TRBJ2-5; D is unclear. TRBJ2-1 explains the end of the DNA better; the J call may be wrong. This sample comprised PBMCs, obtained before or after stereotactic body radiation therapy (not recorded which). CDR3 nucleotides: TGCGCCAGCAGCTTGTTACTCGACAATGAGCAGTTCTTC. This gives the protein CASSLLLDNEQFF.